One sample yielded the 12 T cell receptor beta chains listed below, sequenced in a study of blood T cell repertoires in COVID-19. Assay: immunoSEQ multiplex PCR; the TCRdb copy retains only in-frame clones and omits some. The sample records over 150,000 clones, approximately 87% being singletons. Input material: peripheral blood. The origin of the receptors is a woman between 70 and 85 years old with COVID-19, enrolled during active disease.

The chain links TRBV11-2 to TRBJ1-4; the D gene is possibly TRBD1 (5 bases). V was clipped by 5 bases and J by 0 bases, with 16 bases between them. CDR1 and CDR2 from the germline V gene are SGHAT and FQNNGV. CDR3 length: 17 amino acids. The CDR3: CASSPNWGVATNEKLFF. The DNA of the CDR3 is TGTGCCAGCAGCCCAAACTGGGGGGTTGCAACTAATGAAAAACTGTTTTTT.

Here the CDR3 reads CASSLVGTGTSPLHF. The CDR3 DNA is TGCGCCAGCAGCTTGGTTGGGACAGGGACTTCACCCCTCCACTTT. This chain uses TRBV5-1 with TRBJ1-6; TRBD1 matches 9 bases. CDR3 length equals 15 residues. V shed 0 bases and J 9 bases; nucleotides not matched to a gene: 4. Germline V gene sequence: CDR1 SGHRS, CDR2 YFSETQ.

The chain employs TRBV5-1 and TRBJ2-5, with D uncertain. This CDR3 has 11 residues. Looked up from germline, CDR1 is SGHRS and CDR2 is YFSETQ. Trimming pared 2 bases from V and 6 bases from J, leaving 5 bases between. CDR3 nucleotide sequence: TGCGCCAGCAGCTTTAGTCAGACCCAGTACTTC. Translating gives CASSFSQTQYF.

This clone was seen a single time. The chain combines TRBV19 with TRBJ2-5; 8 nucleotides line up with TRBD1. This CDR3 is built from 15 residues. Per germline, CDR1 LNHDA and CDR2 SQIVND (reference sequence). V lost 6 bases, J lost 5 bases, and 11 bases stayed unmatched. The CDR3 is CASRALTGEAETQYF. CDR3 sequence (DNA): TGTGCCAGTAGGGCCCTGACAGGGGAGGCGGAGACCCAGTACTTC.

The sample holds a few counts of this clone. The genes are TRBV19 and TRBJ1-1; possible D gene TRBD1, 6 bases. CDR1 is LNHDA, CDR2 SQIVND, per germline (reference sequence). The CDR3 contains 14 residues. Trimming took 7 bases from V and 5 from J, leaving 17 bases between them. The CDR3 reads CASKLTGPGTEAFF. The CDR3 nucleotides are TGTGCCAGTAAGCTGACAGGCCCAGGGACTGAAGCTTTCTTT.

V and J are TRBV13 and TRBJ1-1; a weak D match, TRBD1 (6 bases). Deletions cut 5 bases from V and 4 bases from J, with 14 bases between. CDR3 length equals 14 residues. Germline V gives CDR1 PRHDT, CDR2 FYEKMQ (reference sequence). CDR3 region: CASSPLRGSTEAFF. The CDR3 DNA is TGTGCCAGCAGCCCCCTAAGGGGGAGCACTGAAGCTTTCTTT.

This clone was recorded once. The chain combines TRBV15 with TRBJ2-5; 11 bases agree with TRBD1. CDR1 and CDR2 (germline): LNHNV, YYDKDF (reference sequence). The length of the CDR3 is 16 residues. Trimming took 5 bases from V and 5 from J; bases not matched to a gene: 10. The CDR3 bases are TGTGCCACCAGCGTCCGGGACAGGGGGTTTTTGGAGACCCAGTACTTC. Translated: CATSVRDRGFLETQYF.

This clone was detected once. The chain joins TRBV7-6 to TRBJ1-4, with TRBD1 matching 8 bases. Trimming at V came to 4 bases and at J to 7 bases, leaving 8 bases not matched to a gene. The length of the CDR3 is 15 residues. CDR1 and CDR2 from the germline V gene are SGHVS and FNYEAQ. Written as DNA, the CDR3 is TGTGCCAGCAGCTCGGGGCCAGGGGGCCCTGAAAAACTGTTTTTT. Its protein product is CASSSGPGGPEKLFF.

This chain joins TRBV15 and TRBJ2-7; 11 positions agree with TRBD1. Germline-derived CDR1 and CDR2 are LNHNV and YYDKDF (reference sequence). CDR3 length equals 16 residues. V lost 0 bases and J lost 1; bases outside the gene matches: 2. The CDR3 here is CATSRERDRGSYEQYF. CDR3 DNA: TGTGCCACCAGCAGAGAACGGGACAGGGGGTCCTACGAGCAGTACTTC.

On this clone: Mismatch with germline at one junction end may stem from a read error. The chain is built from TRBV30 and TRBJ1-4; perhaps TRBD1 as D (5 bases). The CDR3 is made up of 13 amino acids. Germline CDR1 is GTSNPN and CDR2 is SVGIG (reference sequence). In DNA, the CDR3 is TGTGCCTGGAGTGTAACTGGACATGAGAAACTGTTTTTT. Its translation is CAWSVTGHEKLFF.

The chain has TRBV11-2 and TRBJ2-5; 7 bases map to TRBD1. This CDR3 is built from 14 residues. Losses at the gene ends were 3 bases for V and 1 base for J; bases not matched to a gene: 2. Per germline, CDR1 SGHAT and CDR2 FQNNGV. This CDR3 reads CASSFDRAQETQYF. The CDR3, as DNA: TGTGCCAGCAGCTTTGACAGGGCCCAAGAGACCCAGTACTTC.

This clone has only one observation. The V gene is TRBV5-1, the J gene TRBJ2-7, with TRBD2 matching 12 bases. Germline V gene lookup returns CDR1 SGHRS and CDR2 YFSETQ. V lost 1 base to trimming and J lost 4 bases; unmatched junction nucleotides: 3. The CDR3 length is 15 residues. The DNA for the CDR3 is TGCGCCAGCAGCTTGTCGCTAGCGGGGGGGTACGAGCAGTACTTC. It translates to CASSLSLAGGYEQYF.